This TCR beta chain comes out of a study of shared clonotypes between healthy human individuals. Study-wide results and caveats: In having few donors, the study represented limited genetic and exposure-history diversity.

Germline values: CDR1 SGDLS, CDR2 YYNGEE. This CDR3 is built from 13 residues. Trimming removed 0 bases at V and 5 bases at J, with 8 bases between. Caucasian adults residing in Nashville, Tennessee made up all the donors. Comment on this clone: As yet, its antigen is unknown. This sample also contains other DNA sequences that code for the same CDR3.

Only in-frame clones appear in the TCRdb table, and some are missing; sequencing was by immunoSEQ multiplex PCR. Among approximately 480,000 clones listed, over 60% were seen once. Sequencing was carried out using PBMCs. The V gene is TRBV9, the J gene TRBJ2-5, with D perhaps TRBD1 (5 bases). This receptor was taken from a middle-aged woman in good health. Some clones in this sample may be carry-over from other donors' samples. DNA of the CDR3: TGTGCCAGCAGCGTAGGGGGCAGGGAGACCCAGTACTTC. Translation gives CASSVGGRETQYF. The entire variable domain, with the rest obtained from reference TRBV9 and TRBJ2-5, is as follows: DSGVTQTPKHLITATGQRVTLRCSPRSGDLSVYWYQQSLDQGLQFLIQYYNGEERAKGNILERFSAQQFPDLHSELNLSSLELGDSALYFCASSVGGRETQYFGPGTRLLVL.